What follows are 12 T cell receptor beta chains derived from one specimen sequenced in a study of shared clonotypes between healthy human individuals. In the naive CD8 group, cells lacked CD45RO and were positively selected for CCR7, so terminally differentiated effector memory CD45RA+ cells were left out. The table came from immunoSEQ multiplex PCR; TCRdb's copy has only in-frame clones and leaves some out. Among about 2.1 million clones listed, 93% were seen once. Sequences were obtained from naive CD8+ T cells from PBMCs. These receptor sequences come from a young man in good health. Some clones in this sample may be carry-over from other donors' samples.

This chain connects TRBV27 to TRBJ2-7; D may correspond to TRBD1 or TRBD2 (5 bases each). Germline values: CDR1 MNHEY, CDR2 SMNVEV (reference sequence). V was clipped by 5 bases and J by 0 bases, with 20 bases between them. This CDR3 is 17 amino acids long. CDR3 in amino acids: CASSRPKGTASSYEQYF. The CDR3 DNA reads TGTGCCAGCAGTAGACCGAAAGGGACGGCGAGCTCCTACGAGCAGTACTTC.

This chain connects TRBV9 to TRBJ2-3, with 7 bases fitting TRBD2. After removal of 3 bases from V and 0 bases from J, the junction contained 10 bases not matched to a gene. The CDR3 is 17 amino acids. Germline loops: CDR1 SGDLS, CDR2 YYNGEE. CDR3 sequence: CASSDRLAFPSTDTQYF. In DNA form, the CDR3 reads TGTGCCAGCAGCGACCGACTAGCTTTTCCAAGCACAGATACGCAGTATTTT. Filled out from reference TRBV9 and TRBJ2-3, the complete variable domain reads DSGVTQTPKHLITATGQRVTLRCSPRSGDLSVYWYQQSLDQGLQFLIQYYNGEERAKGNILERFSAQQFPDLHSELNLSSLELGDSALYFCASSDRLAFPSTDTQYFGPGTRLTVL.

This rearrangement joins TRBV28 to TRBJ1-3; D not certain. V was pared by 4 bases and J by 4 bases, with 8 bases between. The CDR3 has 13 residues. The germline CDR1 and CDR2 sequences are MDHEN and SYDVKM. CDR3 in amino acids: CASSSWAGNTIYF. DNA of the CDR3: TGTGCCAGCAGTTCTTGGGCCGGAAACACCATATATTTT. Based on the CDR3 plus reference TRBV28 and TRBJ1-3, the full variable domain is DVKVTQSSRYLVKRTGEKVFLECVQDMDHENMFWYRQDPGLGLRLIYFSYDVKMKEKGDIPEGYSVSREKKERFSLILESASTNQTSMYLCASSSWAGNTIYFGEGSWLTVV.

The chain links TRBV5-1 to TRBJ1-2; D is undetermined. CDR1 and CDR2 from the germline V gene are SGHRS and YFSETQ. V was cut by 4 bases and J by 4 bases, with 17 bases left in between. CDR3 length equals 15 residues. DNA for the CDR3: TGCGCCAGCAGCCCGCGGCCCTCCGTGAGCTATGGCTACACCTTC. This gives the protein CASSPRPSVSYGYTF.

The J gene is TRBJ2-1, the V gene TRBV5-1; 13 nucleotides agree with TRBD2. CDR1 is SGHRS, CDR2 YFSETQ, per germline. The CDR3 loop spans 16 amino acids. V was clipped by 4 bases and J by 3 bases; unmatched bases: 4. In DNA form, the CDR3 reads TGCGCCAGCAGCACTAGCGGGAGGGCCCTCTACAATGAGCAGTTCTTC. Translation gives CASSTSGRALYNEQFF. The full variable domain, in which reference TRBV5-1 and TRBJ2-1 provide the parts outside the CDR3, is KAGVTQTPRYLIKTRGQQVTLSCSPISGHRSVSWYQQTPGQGLQFLFEYFSETQRNKGNFPGRFSGRQFSNSRSEMNVSTLELGDSALYLCASSTSGRALYNEQFFGPGTRLTVL.

This chain joins TRBV23-1 and TRBJ2-7; TRBD1 matches 7 bases. TRBV23-1 is an ORF, and what it does is uncertain. Trimming cost V 11 bases and J 3 bases; bases outside gene matches: 13. The length of the CDR3 is 14 residues. The CDR3 coding sequence is TGCGCCGGATTTACAGGGGCCTACTTCTACGAGCAGTACTTC. Protein: CAGFTGAYFYEQYF.

The CDR3 protein is CASSYIGLSDYEQYF. DNA of the CDR3: TGTGCCAGCAGCTATATAGGACTAAGCGACTACGAGCAGTACTTC. The rearrangement joins TRBV5-4 to TRBJ2-7, with D possibly TRBD2 on 6 matching bases. The germline V gene has CDR1 SGHNT and CDR2 YYREEE (reference sequence). CDR3 length: 15 residues. With 3 bases removed from V and 3 bases from J, the gap between germline ends came to 16 bases.

This chain uses TRBV28 with TRBJ1-2; 7 nucleotides match TRBD1. This CDR3 region has 16 residues. The V segment lost 3 bases and the J segment 3 bases; nucleotides outside the gene matches: 10. Germline CDR1 reads MDHEN; CDR2 reads SYDVKM. CDR3 region: CASSFVVGGADYGYTF. The CDR3 coding sequence is TGTGCCAGCAGTTTTGTGGTAGGGGGCGCCGACTATGGCTACACCTTC.

This chain connects TRBV28 to TRBJ2-7; a weak D match, TRBD1 (6 bases). V was trimmed by 5 bases and J by 2 bases, leaving 10 bases between them. This CDR3 is 13 amino acids long. The germline gives CDR1 MDHEN, CDR2 SYDVKM. CDR3 loop: CASSPGVPYEQYF. The CDR3 DNA reads as TGTGCCAGCAGTCCAGGGGTCCCCTACGAGCAGTACTTC. The variable domain in full, completed from reference TRBV28 and TRBJ2-7, reads DVKVTQSSRYLVKRTGEKVFLECVQDMDHENMFWYRQDPGLGLRLIYFSYDVKMKEKGDIPEGYSVSREKKERFSLILESASTNQTSMYLCASSPGVPYEQYFGPGTRLTVT.

The chain recombines TRBV4-1 with TRBJ1-1; unclear D gene. The CDR3 is 15 amino acids. V was clipped by 1 base and J by 0 bases, with 9 bases between them. Germline CDR1 reads MGHRA; CDR2 reads YSYEKL. The CDR3 region has the DNA TGCGCCAGCAGCCAAGGATACAGCATGAACACTGAAGCTTTCTTT. Translating gives CASSQGYSMNTEAFF.

The genes are TRBV9 and TRBJ2-2, with D possibly TRBD2 on 7 matching bases. V was shortened by 4 bases and J by 0 bases, with 19 bases between the two germline ends. The germline gives CDR1 SGDLS, CDR2 YYNGEE. CDR3 length equals 18 residues. CDR3 DNA sequence: TGTGCCAGCAGCCCGAGGGGGGGCGGGCCGGCGAACACCGGGGAGCTGTTTTTT. It specifies CASSPRGGGPANTGELFF. Filled out from reference TRBV9 and TRBJ2-2, the complete variable domain reads DSGVTQTPKHLITATGQRVTLRCSPRSGDLSVYWYQQSLDQGLQFLIQYYNGEERAKGNILERFSAQQFPDLHSELNLSSLELGDSALYFCASSPRGGGPANTGELFFGEGSRLTVL.

The gene calls are TRBV6-6 and TRBJ2-7; weak D call: TRBD1 (6 bases). Between the trimmed V and J ends, which lost 2 bases and 3 bases, there was a span of 14 bases. This CDR3 contains 15 residues. In germline, CDR1 is MNHNY, CDR2 SVGAGI (reference sequence). In DNA form, the CDR3 reads TGTGCCAGCAGTTACGACCAACGGACAGTCTACGAGCAGTACTTC. This gives the protein CASSYDQRTVYEQYF.